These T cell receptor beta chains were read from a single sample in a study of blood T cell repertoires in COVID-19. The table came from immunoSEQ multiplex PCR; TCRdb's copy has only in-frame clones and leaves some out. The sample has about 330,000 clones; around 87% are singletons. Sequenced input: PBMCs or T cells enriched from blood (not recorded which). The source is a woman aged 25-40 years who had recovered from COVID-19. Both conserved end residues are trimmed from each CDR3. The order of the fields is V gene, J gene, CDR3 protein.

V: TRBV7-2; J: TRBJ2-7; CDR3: ASSLEMEPYEQY
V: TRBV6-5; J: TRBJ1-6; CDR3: ASSYAGLNSPLH
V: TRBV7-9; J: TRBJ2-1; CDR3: ASSPRANWLGVYNEQF
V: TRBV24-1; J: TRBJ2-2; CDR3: ATSELLAGELF
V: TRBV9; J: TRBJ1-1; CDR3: ASSVFPQGTEAF
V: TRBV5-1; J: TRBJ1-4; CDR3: ASSLRQGAYNEKLF
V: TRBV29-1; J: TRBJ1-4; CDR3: SVQTGVNEKLF
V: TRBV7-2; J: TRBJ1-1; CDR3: ASSLVRQPMEAF
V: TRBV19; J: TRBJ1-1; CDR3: ASTPWGGINTEAF
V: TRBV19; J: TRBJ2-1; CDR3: ASSRSRLASSAYNEQF
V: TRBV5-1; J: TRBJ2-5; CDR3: ASSLHDRGRETQY
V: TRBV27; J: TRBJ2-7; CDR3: ASRLDTGGFYEQY
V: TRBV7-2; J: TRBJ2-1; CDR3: ATREGQRYNEQF
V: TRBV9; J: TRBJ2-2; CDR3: ASTPGRAWITGELF
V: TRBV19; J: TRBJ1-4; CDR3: ASRPINAGNLNEKLF
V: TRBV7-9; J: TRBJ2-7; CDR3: ASSSSADRQY
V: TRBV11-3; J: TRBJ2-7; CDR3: ASSLDGGEQY
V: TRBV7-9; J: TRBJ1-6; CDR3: ASSPTGLSYNSPLH
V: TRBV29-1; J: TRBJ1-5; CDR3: SVVVGRSNQPQH
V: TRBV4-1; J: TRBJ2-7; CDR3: ASSHPGSYEQY
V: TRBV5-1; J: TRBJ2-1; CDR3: ASSLAGFSPPSSYNEQF
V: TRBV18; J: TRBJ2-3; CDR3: ASSPRRKSTDTQY
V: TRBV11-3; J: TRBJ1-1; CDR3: ASSLGHRGPRTEAF
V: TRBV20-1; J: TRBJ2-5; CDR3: SASMKLADHLTQETQY
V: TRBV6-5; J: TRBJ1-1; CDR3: ASSRHFTNTEAF
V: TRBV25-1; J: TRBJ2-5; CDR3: ASSEIAGWQETQY
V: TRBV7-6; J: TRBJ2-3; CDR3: ASSVTGAHDTQY
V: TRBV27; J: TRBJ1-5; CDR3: ASRRQGISVQPQH
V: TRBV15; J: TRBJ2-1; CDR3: ATSRERRRNNEQF
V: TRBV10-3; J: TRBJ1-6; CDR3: AISESGGDGRSPLH
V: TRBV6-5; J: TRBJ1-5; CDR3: ASRRREFNQPQH
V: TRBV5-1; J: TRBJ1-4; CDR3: ASSFFPGQGEENEKLF
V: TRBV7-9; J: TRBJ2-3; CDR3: ASSFLAGVTDTQY
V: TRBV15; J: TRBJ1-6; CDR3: ATSSLFAQVRAPLH
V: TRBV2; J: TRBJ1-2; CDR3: ASTQLGSNYGYT
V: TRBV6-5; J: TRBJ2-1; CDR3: ASSLGTGRF
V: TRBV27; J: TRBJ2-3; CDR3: ASSPRDRGTDTQY
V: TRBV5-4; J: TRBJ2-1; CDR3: ASSLLGGKDEQF
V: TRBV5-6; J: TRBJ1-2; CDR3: ASSLGLSRGGYT
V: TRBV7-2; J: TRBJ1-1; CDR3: ASSRGQSGTEAF
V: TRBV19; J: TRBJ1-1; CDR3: ASNLRDRVGNTEAF
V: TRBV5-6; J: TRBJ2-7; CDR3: ASSWAGSSYEQY
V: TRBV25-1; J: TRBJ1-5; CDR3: ASGQGYSNQPQH
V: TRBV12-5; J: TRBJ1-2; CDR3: ASGAYGYT
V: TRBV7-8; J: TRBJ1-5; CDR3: ASSLGQGVPSH
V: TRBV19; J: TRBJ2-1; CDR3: ASSNGGGNEQF
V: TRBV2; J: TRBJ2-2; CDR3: ASSEARRSGELF
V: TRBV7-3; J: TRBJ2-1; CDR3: ASSRGAGTEQF
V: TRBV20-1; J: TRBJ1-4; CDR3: SANSGF
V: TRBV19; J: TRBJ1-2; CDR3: ASRRDPGVGGYT
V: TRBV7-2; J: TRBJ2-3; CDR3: ASSLVGGQGDTQY
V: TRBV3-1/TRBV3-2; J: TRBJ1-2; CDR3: ASSQGQANYGYT
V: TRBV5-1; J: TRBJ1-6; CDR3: ASSYRPRRQGEGISPLH
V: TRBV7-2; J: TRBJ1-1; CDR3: ASGSRFVTEAF